This TCR beta chain was captured in a study of cytomegalovirus exposure and HLA in healthy donors. Study conclusions and caveats: Sequence variants that were highly shared formed a cluster that was likely a sequencing artifact.

The donors were healthy bone marrow donors. Amplification used 60 Vbeta primers and 13 Jbeta primers. Assay: immunoSEQ multiplex PCR; the TCRdb copy retains only in-frame clones and omits some. The sample lists over 150,000 clones; about 80% were seen once. On this clone: The target antigen is unknown.

The sample comprised PBMCs. This TCR derives from a man aged 25-45 years in good health and CMV-seropositive.

The CDR3 coding sequence is TGCGCCAGCGCCGTGGCGGGGCCAGAAACAGATACGCAGTATTTT. Its translation is CASAVAGPETDTQYF. The chain couples TRBV4-1 to TRBJ2-3; weak D call: TRBD2 (6 bases). Germline V gene lookup returns CDR1 MGHRA and CDR2 YSYEKL. Trimming left V 8 bases short and J 3 bases short, with 18 bases between. This CDR3 contains 15 residues.